The 13 T cell receptor beta chains below all came from one sample that was sequenced in a study of graft-versus-host responses after intestinal transplantation. What these receptors recognize is not known. Profiled with immunoSEQ multiplex PCR; TCRdb holds only in-frame clones, not every one. The sample holds some 120,000 clones, just over 90% seen once. Sequenced material: unstimulated CD4+ T cells sorted from spleen or lymph node cells, taken before intestinal transplant. The receptors originated from a human donor who received an intestinal transplant.

The chain is built from TRBV5-1 and TRBJ2-7; D perhaps matches TRBD2 (6 bases). The CDR3 is made up of 17 amino acids. Germline-derived CDR1 and CDR2 are SGHRS and YFSETQ. Between the trimmed V and J ends, which lost 0 bases and 6 bases, there was a span of 22 bases. The DNA of the CDR3 is TGCGCCAGCAGCTTGGTAGGTTGGGGGGAAGGCCTTAGCGAGCAGTACTTC. This encodes CASSLVGWGEGLSEQYF.

The chain carries TRBV10-3 and TRBJ1-6; D call uncertain. V shed 5 bases and J shed 4 bases, with 9 bases lying between them. The CDR3 extends over 14 amino acids. Germline lookup yields CDR1 ENHRY and CDR2 SYGVKD. The CDR3 loop reads CAISYGDYNSPLHF. Written as DNA, the CDR3 is TGTGCCATCAGTTACGGGGATTATAATTCACCCCTCCACTTT.

The genes are TRBV7-2 and TRBJ2-5; D is possibly TRBD2 (5 bases). Trimming left V 5 bases short and J 5 bases short, with 12 bases between. Germline V CDR1 and CDR2: SGHTA, FQGNSA. The CDR3 covers 13 residues. The chain's CDR3 is CASSAGLIETQYF. The CDR3 coding sequence is TGTGCCAGCAGCGCCGGACTCATCGAGACCCAGTACTTC.

The chain combines TRBV6-1 with TRBJ1-1, with unresolved D. Trimming removed 3 bases at V and 1 base at J, with 3 bases between. The CDR3 has 12 residues. Germline assignment: CDR1 MNHNS and CDR2 SASEGT. The chain's CDR3 is CASSDWNTEAFF. In nucleotides, the CDR3 is TGTGCCAGCAGTGACTGGAACACTGAAGCTTTCTTT.

V usage is TRBV5-1 and J usage is TRBJ2-1, with 12 bases matching TRBD2. Germline CDR1 and CDR2: SGHRS and YFSETQ. J gave up 7 bases and V 3 bases, and 2 bases lay outside the gene matches. The CDR3 is 14 residues long. The DNA of the CDR3 is TGCGCCAGCAGCTGGACTAGCGGGAAGAATGAGCAGTTCTTC. Protein: CASSWTSGKNEQFF.

This chain links TRBV6-5 with TRBJ1-2; D unresolved. Per the germline V gene, CDR1 is MNHEY and CDR2 is SVGAGI. CDR3 length equals 13 residues. Deletions cut 5 bases from V and 8 bases from J, with 15 bases between. This CDR3 reads CASSPRTVGGYTF. CDR3 DNA sequence: TGTGCCAGCAGTCCGCGGACTGTAGGCGGCTACACCTTC.

The chain has TRBV5-1 and TRBJ2-5; 7 nucleotides match TRBD1. The CDR3 runs to 14 residues. The V and J ends lost 0 bases and 5 bases, in that order; junction bases with no gene match: 4. Germline V gene lookup returns CDR1 SGHRS and CDR2 YFSETQ. The CDR3 region is CASSLGGQMETQYF. CDR3 DNA: TGCGCCAGCAGCTTGGGGGGACAGATGGAGACCCAGTACTTC.

The rearrangement joins TRBV6-1 to TRBJ2-5, with 10 bases lining up with TRBD2. Losses at the gene ends were 2 bases for V and 7 bases for J; bases not matched to a gene: 7. This CDR3 region has 15 residues. The germline V gene encodes CDR1 MNHNS and CDR2 SASEGT. The CDR3 sequence is CASSELAGALATQYF. The DNA of the CDR3 is TGTGCCAGCAGTGAACTAGCGGGGGCCCTCGCGACCCAGTACTTC.

The rearrangement joins TRBV7-2 to TRBJ1-4, with 12 bases matching TRBD1. The CDR3 has 15 residues. Germline values: CDR1 SGHTA, CDR2 FQGNSA. The trim removed 3 bases at V and 8 bases at J, leaving 4 bases unmatched. This chain's CDR3 is CASSFAGTGGEKLFF. CDR3 sequence (DNA): TGTGCCAGCAGCTTCGCCGGGACAGGGGGCGAAAAACTGTTTTTT.

The chain joins TRBV28 to TRBJ2-1; TRBD2 aligns across 8 bases. Trimming cost V 5 bases and J 3 bases; bases outside gene matches: 6. Germline CDR1 reads MDHEN; CDR2 reads SYDVKM. The length of the CDR3 is 15 residues. The CDR3 sequence is CASSTAGGGYNEQFF. In nucleotides, the CDR3 is TGTGCCAGCAGTACCGCCGGGGGGGGCTACAATGAGCAGTTCTTC.

The chain combines TRBV6-5 with TRBJ1-2, with 8 bases lining up with TRBD1. Germline loops: CDR1 MNHEY, CDR2 SVGAGI. There are 15 residues in the CDR3. V lost 2 bases, J lost 4 bases, and 6 bases stayed unmatched. CDR3 in amino acids: CASSYLQGASYGYTF. For the CDR3, the DNA is TGTGCCAGCAGTTACCTTCAGGGGGCTAGCTATGGCTACACCTTC.

J is TRBJ1-2 and V is TRBV5-1, with TRBD1 as a possible D gene (6 bases). This CDR3 contains 12 residues. Trimming cost V 4 bases and J 8 bases, with 12 bases left between them. Germline V gene lookup returns CDR1 SGHRS and CDR2 YFSETQ. Here the CDR3 reads CASSLDRNGYTF. The CDR3 DNA reads as TGCGCCAGCAGCCTCGACAGGAACGGCTACACCTTC.

This clone has only one observation. V is TRBV21-1 and J is TRBJ1-2; TRBD1 was called by the table and not checked on the DNA. TRBV21-1 has pseudogene status. The length of the CDR3 is 15 residues. The CDR3 DNA is TGTGCCAGCAGCAAACCAGGGAATCTTAACTATGGCTACACCTTC. Translated: CASSKPGNLNYGYTF.